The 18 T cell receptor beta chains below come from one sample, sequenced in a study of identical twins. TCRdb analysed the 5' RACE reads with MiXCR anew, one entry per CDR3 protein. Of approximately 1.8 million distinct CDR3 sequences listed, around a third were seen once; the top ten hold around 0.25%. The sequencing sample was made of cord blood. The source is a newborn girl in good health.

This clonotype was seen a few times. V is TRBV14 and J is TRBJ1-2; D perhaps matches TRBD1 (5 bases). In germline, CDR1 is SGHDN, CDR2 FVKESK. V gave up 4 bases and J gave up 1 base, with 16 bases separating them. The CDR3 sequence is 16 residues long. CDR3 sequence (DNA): TGTGCCAGCAGCCCCCAAACAGGCAACCTTAACTATGGCTACACCTTC. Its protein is CASSPQTGNLNYGYTF.

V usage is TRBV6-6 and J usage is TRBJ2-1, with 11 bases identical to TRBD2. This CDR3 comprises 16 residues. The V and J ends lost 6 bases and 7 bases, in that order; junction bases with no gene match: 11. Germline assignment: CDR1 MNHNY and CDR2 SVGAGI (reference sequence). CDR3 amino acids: CASRHHSGRAGNEQFF. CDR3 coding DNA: TGTGCCAGCAGGCACCATAGCGGGAGGGCCGGAAATGAGCAGTTCTTC.

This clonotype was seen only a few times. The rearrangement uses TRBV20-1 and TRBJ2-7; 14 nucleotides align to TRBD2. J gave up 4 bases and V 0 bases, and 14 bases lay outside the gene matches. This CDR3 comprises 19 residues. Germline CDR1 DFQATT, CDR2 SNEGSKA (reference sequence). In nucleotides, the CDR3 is TGCAGTGCTAGAGATCTGAGGACTAGCGGGAGGTCCAGAAAATACGAGCAGTACTTC. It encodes CSARDLRTSGRSRKYEQYF.

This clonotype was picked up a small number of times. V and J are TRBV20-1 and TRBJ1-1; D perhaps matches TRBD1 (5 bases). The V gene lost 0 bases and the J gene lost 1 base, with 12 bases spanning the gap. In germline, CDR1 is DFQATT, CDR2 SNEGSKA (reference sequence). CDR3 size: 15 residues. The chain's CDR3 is CSARDWARANTEAFF. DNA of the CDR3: TGCAGTGCTAGAGATTGGGCCAGGGCGAACACTGAAGCTTTCTTT.

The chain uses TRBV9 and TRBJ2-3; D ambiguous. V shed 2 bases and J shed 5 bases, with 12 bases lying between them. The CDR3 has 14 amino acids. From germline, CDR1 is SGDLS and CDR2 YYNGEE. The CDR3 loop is CASSVGPEGDTQYF. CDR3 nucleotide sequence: TGTGCCAGCAGCGTCGGCCCCGAAGGAGATACGCAGTATTTT.

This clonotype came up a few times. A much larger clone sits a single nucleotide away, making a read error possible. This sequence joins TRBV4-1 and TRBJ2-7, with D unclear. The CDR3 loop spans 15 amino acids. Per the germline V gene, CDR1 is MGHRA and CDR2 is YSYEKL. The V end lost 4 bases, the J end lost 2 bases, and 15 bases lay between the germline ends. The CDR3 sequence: CASSRGAIGPYEQYF. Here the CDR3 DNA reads TGCGCCAGCAGCCGAGGAGCTATAGGCCCCTACGAGCAGTACTTC.

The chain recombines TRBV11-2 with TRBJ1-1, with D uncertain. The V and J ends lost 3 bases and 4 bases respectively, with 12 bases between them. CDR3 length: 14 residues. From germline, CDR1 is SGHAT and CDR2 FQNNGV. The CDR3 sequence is CASSFGPSGTEAFF. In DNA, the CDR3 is TGTGCCAGCAGCTTTGGTCCCTCGGGCACTGAAGCTTTCTTT. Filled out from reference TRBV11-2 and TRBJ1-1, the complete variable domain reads EAGVAQSPRYKIIEKRQSVAFWCNPISGHATLYWYQQILGQGPKLLIQFQNNGVVDDSQLPKDRFSAERLKGVDSTLKIQPAKLEDSAVYLCASSFGPSGTEAFFGQGTRLTVV.

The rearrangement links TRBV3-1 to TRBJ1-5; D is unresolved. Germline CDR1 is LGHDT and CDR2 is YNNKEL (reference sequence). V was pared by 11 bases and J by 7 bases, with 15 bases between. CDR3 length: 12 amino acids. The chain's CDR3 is CAVGSDGQPQHF. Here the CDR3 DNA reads TGTGCCGTCGGGTCGGACGGCCAGCCCCAGCATTTT.

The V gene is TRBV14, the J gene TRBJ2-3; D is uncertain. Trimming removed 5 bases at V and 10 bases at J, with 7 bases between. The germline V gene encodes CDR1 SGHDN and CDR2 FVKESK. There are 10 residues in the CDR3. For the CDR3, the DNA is TGTGCCAGCAGCAACAAGGCGCAGTATTTT. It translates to CASSNKAQYF.

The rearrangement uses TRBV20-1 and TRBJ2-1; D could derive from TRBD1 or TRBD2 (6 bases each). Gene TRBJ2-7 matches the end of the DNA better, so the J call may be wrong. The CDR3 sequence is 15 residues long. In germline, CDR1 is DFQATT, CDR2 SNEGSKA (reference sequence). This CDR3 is CSATTGGGYYNEQYF. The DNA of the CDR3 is TGCAGTGCTACCACCGGGGGCGGTTACTACAATGAGCAGTACTTC.

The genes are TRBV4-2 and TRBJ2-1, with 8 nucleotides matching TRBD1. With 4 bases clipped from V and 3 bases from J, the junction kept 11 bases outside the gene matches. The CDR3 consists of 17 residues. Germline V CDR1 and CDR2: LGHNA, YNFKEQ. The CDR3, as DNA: TGTGCCAGCAGCCCCAGGTCAGGGGGCGCCCTCTACAATGAGCAGTTCTTC. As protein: CASSPRSGGALYNEQFF.

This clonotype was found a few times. The CDR3 DNA sequence: TGTGCCAGCAGGGAAACAGGGATTGGAACTAATGAAAAACTGTTTTTT. Protein product: CASRETGIGTNEKLFF. The chain joins TRBV2 to TRBJ1-4; TRBD1 might be the D (6 bases). Trimming removed 6 bases from V and 1 base from J, with 15 bases in between. Germline-derived CDR1 and CDR2 are SNHLY and FYNNEI. The CDR3 is made up of 16 amino acids.

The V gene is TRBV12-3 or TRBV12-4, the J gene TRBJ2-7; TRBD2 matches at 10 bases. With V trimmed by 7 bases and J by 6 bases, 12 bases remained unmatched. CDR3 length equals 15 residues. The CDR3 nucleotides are TGTGCCAGCACCTCCCGGCTAGCGGGAGTAGGCGAGCAGTACTTC. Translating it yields CASTSRLAGVGEQYF.

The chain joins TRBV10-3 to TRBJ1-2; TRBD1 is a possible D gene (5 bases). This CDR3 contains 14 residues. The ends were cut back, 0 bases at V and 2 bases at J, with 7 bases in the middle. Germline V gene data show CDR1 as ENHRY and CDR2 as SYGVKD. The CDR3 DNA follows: TGTGCCATCAGTGAGTCGCGGGACAACTATGGCTACACCTTC. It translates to CAISESRDNYGYTF.

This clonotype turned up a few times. Written as DNA, the CDR3 is TGCGCCAGCAGCCACCCTAGCGGGGGGTACCAAGAGACCCAGTACTTC. It translates to CASSHPSGGYQETQYF. The chain combines TRBV5-1 with TRBJ2-5, with 11 bases aligning to TRBD2. V shed 4 bases and J 0 bases; nucleotides not matched to a gene: 5. CDR1 is SGHRS, CDR2 YFSETQ, per germline. This CDR3 region has 16 residues.

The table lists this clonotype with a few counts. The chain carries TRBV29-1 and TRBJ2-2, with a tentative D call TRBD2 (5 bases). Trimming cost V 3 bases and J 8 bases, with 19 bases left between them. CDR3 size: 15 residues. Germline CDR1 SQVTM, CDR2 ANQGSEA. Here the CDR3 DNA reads TGCAGCGTTGAGTCCCCGGCCAGGAGGAATGGGGAGCTGTTTTTT. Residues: CSVESPARRNGELFF.

In nucleotides, the CDR3 is TGTGCCAGCACCACCGTAAGGTCTGGGGGAGGCTATGGCTACACCTTC. Translated, it gives CASTTVRSGGGYGYTF. V usage is TRBV2 and J usage is TRBJ1-2, with D possibly being TRBD1 (5 bases). Between the trimmed V and J ends, which lost 7 bases and 4 bases, there was a span of 22 bases. Germline V gene data show CDR1 as SNHLY and CDR2 as FYNNEI. The CDR3 consists of 16 residues.

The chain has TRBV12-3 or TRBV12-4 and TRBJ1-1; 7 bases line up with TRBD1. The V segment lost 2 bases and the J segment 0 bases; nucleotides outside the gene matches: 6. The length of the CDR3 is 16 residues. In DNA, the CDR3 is TGTGCCAGCAGTTTAACGACAGGGCTGATGAACACTGAAGCTTTCTTT. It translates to CASSLTTGLMNTEAFF.